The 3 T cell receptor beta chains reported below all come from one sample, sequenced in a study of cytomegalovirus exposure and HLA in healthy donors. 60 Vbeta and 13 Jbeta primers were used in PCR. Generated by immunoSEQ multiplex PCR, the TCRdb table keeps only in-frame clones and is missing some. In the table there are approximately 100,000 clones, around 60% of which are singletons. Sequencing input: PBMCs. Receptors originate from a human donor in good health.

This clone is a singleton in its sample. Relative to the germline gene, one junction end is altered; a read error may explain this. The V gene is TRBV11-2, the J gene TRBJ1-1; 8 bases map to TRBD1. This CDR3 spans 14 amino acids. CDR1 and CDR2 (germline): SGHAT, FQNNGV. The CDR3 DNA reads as TGTGCCAGCAGCCTAGACAGGGGTCGAACTGAAGCTTTCTTT. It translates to CASSLDRGRTEAFF.

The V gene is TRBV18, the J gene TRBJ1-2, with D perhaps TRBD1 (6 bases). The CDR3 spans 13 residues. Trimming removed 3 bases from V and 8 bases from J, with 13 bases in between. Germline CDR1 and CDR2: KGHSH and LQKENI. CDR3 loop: CASSPAGDGGYTF. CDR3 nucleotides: TGTGCCAGCTCACCGGCAGGGGACGGCGGCTACACCTTC.

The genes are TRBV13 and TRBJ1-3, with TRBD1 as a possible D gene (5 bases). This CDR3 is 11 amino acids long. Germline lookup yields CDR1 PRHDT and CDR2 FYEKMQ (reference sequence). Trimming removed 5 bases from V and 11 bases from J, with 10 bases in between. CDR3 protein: CASSQGFSIYF. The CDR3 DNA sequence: TGTGCCAGCAGCCAGGGTTTTTCCATATATTTT. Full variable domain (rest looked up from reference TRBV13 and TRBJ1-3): AAGVIQSPRHLIKEKRETATLKCYPIPRHDTVYWYQQGPGQDPQFLISFYEKMQSDKGSIPDRFSAQQFSDYHSELNMSSLELGDSALYFCASSQGFSIYFGEGSWLTVV.